This T cell receptor beta chain stems from a study of blood T cell repertoires in COVID-19. Germline V lookup: CDR1 MDHEN, CDR2 SYDVKM. Trimming removed 7 bases at V and 6 bases at J, with 16 bases between. The CDR3 totals 13 residues. This table comes from immunoSEQ multiplex PCR, and its TCRdb copy is limited to in-frame clones, with some not included. The sample carries about 190,000 clones, 70% to 90% recorded once. Sequenced sample: peripheral blood. V is TRBV28 and J is TRBJ2-7, with D possibly being TRBD1 (5 bases). This receptor was taken from a man younger than 40 with acute or convalescent COVID-19. As DNA, the CDR3 is TGTGCCAGCAAATCTGGCAGGGAAGGCGAGCAGTACTTC. It is translated as CASKSGREGEQYF.